The 4 T cell receptor beta chains below all came from one sample that was sequenced in a study of brain T cells in children with intractable seizures. Time point in this sample: blood from clinic visit 5 months post-surgery; TSC patient then seizure free. TCRdb keeps only in-frame clones here, not all; method: immunoSEQ multiplex PCR. The table records under 400,000 clones, approximately 93% of them present only once. The material was peripheral blood, obtained roughly 5 months after surgery. Receptors originate from a boy under two years old with tuberous sclerosis and intractable seizures.

This clone was counted between two and nine times. The rearrangement joins TRBV30 to TRBJ1-5; D not resolved. The V and J ends lost 2 bases and 2 bases respectively, with 7 bases between them. Per germline, CDR1 GTSNPN and CDR2 SVGIG (reference sequence). This CDR3 is built from 13 residues. In DNA, the CDR3 is TGTGCCTGGAGTCTGGAGGGCAATCAGCCCCAGCATTTT. It codes for CAWSLEGNQPQHF.

The chain joins TRBV29-1 to TRBJ2-1, with 8 positions matching TRBD1. This CDR3 comprises 14 residues. CDR1 and CDR2 from the germline V gene are SQVTM and ANQGSEA. Trimming at V came to 8 bases and at J to 3 bases, leaving 9 bases not matched to a gene. The CDR3 DNA sequence: TGCAGCCTACGGCGACAGGGGCACTACAATGAGCAGTTCTTC. This gives the protein CSLRRQGHYNEQFF.

The chain employs TRBV30 and TRBJ1-2; D is uncertain. From germline, CDR1 is GTSNPN and CDR2 SVGIG (reference sequence). The germline V and J ends were trimmed by 5 bases and 3 bases, with 16 bases remaining between them. The CDR3 has 14 residues. CDR3: CAWLPAQRHYGYTF. The CDR3, as DNA: TGTGCCTGGTTGCCAGCGCAACGCCACTATGGCTACACCTTC.

The chain links TRBV7-6 to TRBJ2-7, with TRBD1 identical over 7 bases. CDR3 length: 15 residues. Germline V CDR1 and CDR2: SGHVS, FNYEAQ. Trimming at V came to 1 base and at J to 4 bases, leaving 7 bases not matched to a gene. Here the CDR3 DNA reads TGTGCCAGCAGCTTAGGACAGGGAACGTGGTACGAGCAGTACTTC. Its translation is CASSLGQGTWYEQYF.